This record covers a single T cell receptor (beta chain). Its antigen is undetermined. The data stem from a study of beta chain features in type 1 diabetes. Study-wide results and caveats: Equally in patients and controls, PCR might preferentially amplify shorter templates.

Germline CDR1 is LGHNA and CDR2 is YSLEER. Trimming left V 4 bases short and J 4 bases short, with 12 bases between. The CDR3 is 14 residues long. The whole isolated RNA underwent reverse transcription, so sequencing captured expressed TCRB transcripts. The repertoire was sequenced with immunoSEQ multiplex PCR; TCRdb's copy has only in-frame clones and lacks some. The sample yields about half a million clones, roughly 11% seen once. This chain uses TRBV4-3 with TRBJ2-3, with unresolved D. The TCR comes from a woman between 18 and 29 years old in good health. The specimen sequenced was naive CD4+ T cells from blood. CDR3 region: CASSPTPGPDTQYF. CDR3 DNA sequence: TGCGCCAGCAGCCCGACCCCCGGGCCAGATACGCAGTATTTT.